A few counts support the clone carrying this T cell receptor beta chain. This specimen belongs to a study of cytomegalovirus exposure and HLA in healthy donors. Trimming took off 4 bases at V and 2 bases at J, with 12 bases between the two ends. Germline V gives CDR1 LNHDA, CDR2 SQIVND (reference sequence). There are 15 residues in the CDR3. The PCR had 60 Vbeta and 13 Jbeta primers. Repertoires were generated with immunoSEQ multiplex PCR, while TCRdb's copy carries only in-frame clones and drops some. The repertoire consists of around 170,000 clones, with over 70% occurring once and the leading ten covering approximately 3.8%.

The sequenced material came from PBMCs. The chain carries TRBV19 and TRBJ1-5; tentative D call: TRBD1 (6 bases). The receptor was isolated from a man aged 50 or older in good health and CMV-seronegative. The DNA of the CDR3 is TGTGCCAGTAGTACCCTATGGGGGCGCAATCAGCCCCAGCATTTT. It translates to CASSTLWGRNQPQHF.